The sequence of this T cell receptor (beta chain) was determined in a study of blood T cell repertoires in COVID-19. In the study overall: From the United States, Italy and Spain came samples of acute and convalescent COVID-19. T cells, B-cell-depleted T cells, or PBMCs supplied cDNA or gDNA.

The length of the CDR3 is 17 residues. Per the germline V gene, CDR1 is SGHVS and CDR2 is FNYEAQ. Trimming removed 5 bases at V and 2 bases at J, with 21 bases between. Assay: immunoSEQ multiplex PCR; the TCRdb copy retains only in-frame clones and omits some. Among tens of thousands of clones, about 82% were seen once, and the ten largest hold 35% to 45%. The sequenced material came from peripheral blood. The chain uses TRBV7-6 and TRBJ1-2; maybe TRBD1 (6 bases). The sequence was obtained from a man older than 75 with active or convalescent COVID-19. The DNA for the CDR3 is TGTGCCAGCAGCCCCCTCTGGGGCGAACAGGGAAACTATGGCTACACCTTC. It specifies CASSPLWGEQGNYGYTF.